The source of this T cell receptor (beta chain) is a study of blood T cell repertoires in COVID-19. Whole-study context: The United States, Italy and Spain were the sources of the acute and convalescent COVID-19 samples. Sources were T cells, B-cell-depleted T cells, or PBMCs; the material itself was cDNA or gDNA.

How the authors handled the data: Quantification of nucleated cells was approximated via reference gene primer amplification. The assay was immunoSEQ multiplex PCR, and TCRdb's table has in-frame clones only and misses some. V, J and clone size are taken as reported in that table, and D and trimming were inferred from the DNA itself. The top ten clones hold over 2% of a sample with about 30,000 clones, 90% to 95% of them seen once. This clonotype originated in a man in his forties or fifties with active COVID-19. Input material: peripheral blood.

CDR3 loop: CASSLTGNTEAFF. CDR3 DNA: TGCGCCAGCAGCTTAACGGGTAACACTGAAGCTTTCTTT. This rearrangement joins TRBV5-1 to TRBJ1-1; D not resolved. This CDR3 region has 13 residues. Germline V CDR1 and CDR2: SGHRS, YFSETQ. V was trimmed by 2 bases and J by 2 bases, leaving 7 bases between them.